This T cell receptor (beta chain) was profiled in a study of control samples from healthy donors and cancer patients. Profiled with immunoSEQ multiplex PCR; TCRdb holds only in-frame clones, not every one. The repertoire consists of approximately 140,000 clones, with about 85% occurring once and the leading ten covering around 10%. V shed 0 bases and J shed 0 bases, with 25 bases lying between them. Looked up from germline, CDR1 is LGHNA and CDR2 is YNFKEQ. This CDR3 spans 21 amino acids. The genes are TRBV4-2 and TRBJ2-3; D is unresolved. This receptor was obtained from a woman aged 30 to 39 in good health. The sample taken for sequencing was blood. The CDR3 protein is CASSQDNALLQALTSTDTQYF. In nucleotides, the CDR3 is TGTGCCAGCAGCCAAGATAACGCCCTTTTGCAGGCCTTAACTAGCACAGATACGCAGTATTTT.